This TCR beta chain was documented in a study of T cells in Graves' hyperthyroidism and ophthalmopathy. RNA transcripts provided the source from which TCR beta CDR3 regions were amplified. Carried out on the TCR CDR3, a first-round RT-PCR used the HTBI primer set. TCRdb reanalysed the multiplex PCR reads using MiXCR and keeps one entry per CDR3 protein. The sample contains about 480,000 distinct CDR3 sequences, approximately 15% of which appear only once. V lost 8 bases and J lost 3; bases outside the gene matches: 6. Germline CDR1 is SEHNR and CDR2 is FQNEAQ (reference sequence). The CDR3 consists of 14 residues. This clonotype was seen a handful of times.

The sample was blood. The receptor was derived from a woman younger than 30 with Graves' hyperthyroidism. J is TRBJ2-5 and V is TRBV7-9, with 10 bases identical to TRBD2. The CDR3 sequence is CASAILAGKETQYF. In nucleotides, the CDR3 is TGTGCCAGCGCCATACTAGCGGGAAAAGAGACCCAGTACTTC.